The sequence of this TCR beta chain was determined in a study of regulatory T cells in long-lasting Graves disease. Study observations and caveats: Sampling was limited to peripheral blood rather than thyroid tissue. Preferential use of TRBV28, TRBJ1-2 and TRBJ2-5 was seen in persistent disease.

Time point defined: newly diagnosed GD, antithyroid drugs for less than 3 months. Isolated PBMC RNA provided the starting material for the TCR library. Each of the patients was recruited from an endocrinology department situated in Xi'an, China. Researchers made TCR beta libraries by using iRepertoire HTBI primers and running Arm-PCR on CDR3 regions. One entry per CDR3 protein, called by TCRdb with MiXCR from the multiplex PCR reads. The table records a few hundred thousand distinct CDR3 sequences, 20% of them present only once. CDR1 and CDR2 (germline): MDHEN, SYDVKM. The CDR3 spans 17 residues. The V segment lost 5 bases and the J segment 1 base; nucleotides outside the gene matches: 8. Ten or more counts support this clonotype. Its antigen is undetermined.

The sample was peripheral blood mononuclear cells (PBMCs), taken at new diagnosis, from a patient treated with antithyroid drugs. This chain uses TRBV28 with TRBJ1-6; 7 bases match TRBD1. This clonotype originated in a female donor with Graves disease. This chain's CDR3 is CASSPGTAQSYNSPLHF. The CDR3 DNA follows: TGTGCCAGCAGTCCGGGGACAGCTCAATCCTATAATTCACCCCTCCACTTT.